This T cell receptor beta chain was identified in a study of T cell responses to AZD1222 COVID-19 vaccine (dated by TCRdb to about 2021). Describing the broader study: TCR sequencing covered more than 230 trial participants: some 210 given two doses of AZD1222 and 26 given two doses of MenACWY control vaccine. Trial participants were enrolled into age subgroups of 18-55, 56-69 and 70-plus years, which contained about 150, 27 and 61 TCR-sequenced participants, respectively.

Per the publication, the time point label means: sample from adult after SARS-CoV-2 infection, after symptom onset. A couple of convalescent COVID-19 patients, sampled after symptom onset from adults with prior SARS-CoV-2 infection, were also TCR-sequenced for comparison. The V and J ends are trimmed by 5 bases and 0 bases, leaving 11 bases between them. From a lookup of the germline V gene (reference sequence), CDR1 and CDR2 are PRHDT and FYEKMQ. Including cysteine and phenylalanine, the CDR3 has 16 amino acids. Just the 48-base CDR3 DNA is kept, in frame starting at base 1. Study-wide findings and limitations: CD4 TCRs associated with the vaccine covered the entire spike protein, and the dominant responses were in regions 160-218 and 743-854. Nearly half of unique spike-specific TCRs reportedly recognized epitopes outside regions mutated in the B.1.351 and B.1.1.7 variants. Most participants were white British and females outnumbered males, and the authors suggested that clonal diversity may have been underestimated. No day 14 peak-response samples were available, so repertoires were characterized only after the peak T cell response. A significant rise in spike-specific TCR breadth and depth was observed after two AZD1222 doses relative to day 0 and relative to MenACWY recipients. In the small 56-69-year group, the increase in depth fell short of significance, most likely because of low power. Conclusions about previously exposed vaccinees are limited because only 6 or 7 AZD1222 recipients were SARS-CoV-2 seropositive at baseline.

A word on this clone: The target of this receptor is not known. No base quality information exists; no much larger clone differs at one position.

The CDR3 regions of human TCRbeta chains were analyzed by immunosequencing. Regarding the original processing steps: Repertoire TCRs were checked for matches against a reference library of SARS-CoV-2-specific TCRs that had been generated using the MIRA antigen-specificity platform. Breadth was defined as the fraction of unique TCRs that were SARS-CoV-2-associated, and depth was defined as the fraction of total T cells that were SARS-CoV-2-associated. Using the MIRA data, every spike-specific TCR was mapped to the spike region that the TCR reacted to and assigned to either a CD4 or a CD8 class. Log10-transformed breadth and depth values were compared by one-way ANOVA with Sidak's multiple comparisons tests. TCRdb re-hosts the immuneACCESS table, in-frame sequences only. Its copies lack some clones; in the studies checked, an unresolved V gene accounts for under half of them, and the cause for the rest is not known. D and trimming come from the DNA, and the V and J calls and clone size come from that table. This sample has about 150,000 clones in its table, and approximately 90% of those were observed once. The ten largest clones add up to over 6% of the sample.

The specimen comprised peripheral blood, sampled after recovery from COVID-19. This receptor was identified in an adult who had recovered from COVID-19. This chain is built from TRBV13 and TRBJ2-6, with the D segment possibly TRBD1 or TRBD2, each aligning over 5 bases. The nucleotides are TGTGCCAGCAGCCTGGGACGGACCTCTGGGGCCAACGTCCTGACTTTC. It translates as CASSLGRTSGANVLTF.